A selection of T cell receptor beta chains follows, all from one sample in a study of blood T cell repertoires in COVID-19. Profiling relied on immunoSEQ multiplex PCR, and the TCRdb table lists in-frame clones only, not all of them. Among about 400,000 clones listed, over 85% were seen once. The sequencing input was PBMCs or T cells enriched from blood (not recorded which). The receptors stem from a woman aged 25 to 39 who had recovered from COVID-19. CDR3s include the opening cysteine and the closing phenylalanine or tryptophan. The D gene is left open where the match is weak. Rows may omit the clone size; those that give it use once, few, many or a size class.

>TRBV9|NA|NA|TRBJ1-2
CASSVDLGQQRSYTF
TGTGCCAGCAGCGTAGACCTTGGACAGCAGCGAAGCTACACCTTC
>TRBV5-1|TRBD1|NA|TRBJ1-6
CASSFWTGRYNSPLHF
TGCGCCAGCAGCTTTTGGACAGGGCGTTATAATTCACCCCTCCACTTT
>TRBV30|NA|NA|TRBJ1-2
CAWSRAGDGGYTF
TGTGCCTGGAGCCGGGCGGGCGACGGTGGCTACACCTTC
>TRBV7-9|TRBD1|NA|TRBJ1-1
CASSRDRVNTEAFF
TGTGCCAGCAGCCGGGACAGGGTGAACACTGAAGCTTTCTTT
>TRBV3-1/TRBV3-2|TRBD1|NA|TRBJ1-5
CASSSRDRSQPQHF
TGTGCCAGCAGTTCCCGGGACAGGAGTCAGCCCCAGCATTTT
>TRBV5-3|TRBD2|few|TRBJ2-1
CARSLIWSSGRVNEQFF
TGTGCCAGAAGCTTGATCTGGTCTAGCGGGAGAGTTAATGAGCAGTTCTTC
>TRBV6-1|NA|NA|TRBJ1-2
CASSGLSFTGTNGYTF
TGTGCCAGCAGTGGCTTGAGCTTTACAGGGACTAATGGCTACACCTTC
>TRBV5-6|TRBD1|NA|TRBJ1-2
CASSPTGADGYTF
TGTGCCAGCAGCCCGACAGGGGCAGACGGCTACACCTTC
>TRBV12-3/TRBV12-4|NA|NA|TRBJ1-1
CASSPPGRTEAFF
TGTGCCAGTTCCCCCCCAGGGCGCACTGAAGCTTTCTTT
>TRBV7-6|NA|NA|TRBJ1-1
CASSVPGQNTEAFF
TGTGCCAGCAGCGTACCGGGACAGAACACTGAAGCTTTCTTT
>TRBV7-9|TRBD1|NA|TRBJ2-7
CASSRRDRGSYEQYF
TGTGCCAGCAGCCGCCGGGACAGGGGCTCCTACGAGCAGTACTTC
>TRBV6-1|NA|NA|TRBJ2-7
CASSEYRFYEQYF
TGTGCCAGCAGTGAATACAGGTTCTACGAGCAGTACTTC
>TRBV5-5|TRBD2|NA|TRBJ2-7
CASSPVGGSSREQYF
TGTGCCAGCAGCCCGGTCGGGGGGTCCTCACGAGAGCAGTACTTC
>TRBV11-2|TRBD1|NA|TRBJ2-7
CASSLRDRAYEQYF
TGTGCCAGCAGCTTGCGGGACAGGGCCTACGAGCAGTACTTC
>TRBV9|NA|once|TRBJ1-1
CASSPRQNTEAFF
TGTGCCAGCAGCCCCAGACAGAACACTGAAGCTTTCTTT
>TRBV5-1|NA|NA|TRBJ1-2
CASSEGTLYGYTF
TGCGCCAGCAGCGAAGGGACTCTCTATGGCTACACCTTC
>TRBV18|NA|NA|TRBJ1-2
CASSPADRPLANYGYTF
TGTGCCAGCTCACCAGCGGACAGACCCTTAGCTAACTATGGCTACACCTTC
>TRBV5-4|TRBD1|few|TRBJ1-2
CASSLQGGGYTF
TGTGCCAGCAGCTTACAGGGGGGCGGCTACACCTTC
>TRBV28|NA|NA|TRBJ2-7
CASRSPGFYEQYF
TGTGCCAGCAGGTCGCCGGGGTTCTACGAGCAGTACTTC
>TRBV9|NA|few|TRBJ2-6
CASSVDAGAANVLTF
TGTGCCAGCAGCGTAGACGCAGGGGCGGCCAACGTCCTGACTTTC
>TRBV12-5|NA|NA|TRBJ1-5
CASGLNSNQPQHF
TGTGCTAGTGGTCTTAATAGCAATCAGCCCCAGCATTTT
>TRBV9|NA|NA|TRBJ1-2
CASSVATGFNYGYTF
TGTGCCAGCAGCGTAGCTACAGGATTTAACTATGGCTACACCTTC
>TRBV6-5|TRBD1|NA|TRBJ1-2
CASSFRTGGANYGYTF
TGTGCCAGCAGTTTTCGGACAGGAGGGGCGAACTATGGCTACACCTTC
>TRBV6-4|TRBD1|NA|TRBJ1-2
CASSDVAGGLYGYTF
TGTGCCAGCAGTGACGTGGCAGGGGGTCTCTATGGCTACACCTTC
>TRBV12-3/TRBV12-4|NA|NA|TRBJ1-1
CASSLLVNTEAFF
TGTGCCAGCAGTTTATTAGTGAACACTGAAGCTTTCTTT
>TRBV28|NA|NA|TRBJ1-5
CASSSRDNQPQHF
TGTGCCAGCAGTAGCCGTGATAATCAGCCCCAGCATTTT
>TRBV7-2|NA|once|TRBJ1-5
CASSFNSNQPQHF
TGTGCCAGCAGCTTTAATAGCAATCAGCCCCAGCATTTT
>TRBV5-1|TRBD1|NA|TRBJ2-1
CASSAGQGRYNEQFF
TGCGCCAGCAGCGCGGGACAGGGCAGGTACAATGAGCAGTTCTTC
>TRBV6-1|TRBD2|NA|TRBJ2-7
CASSELALAVSYEQYF
TGTGCCAGCAGTGAACTCGCCCTAGCGGTTTCCTACGAGCAGTACTTC
>TRBV7-2|NA|NA|TRBJ2-1
CASSLDWSSYNEQFF
TGTGCCAGCAGCTTAGACTGGAGCTCCTACAATGAGCAGTTCTTC
>TRBV3-1/TRBV3-2|NA|few|TRBJ1-2
CASSQGPSGYGYTF
TGTGCCAGCAGCCAAGGTCCCAGCGGCTATGGCTACACCTTC
>TRBV29-1|NA|NA|TRBJ2-1
CSVVLIADISYNEQFF
TGCAGCGTTGTCCTAATAGCGGACATCTCCTACAATGAGCAGTTCTTC
>TRBV20-1|TRBD1|NA|TRBJ1-2
CSAGQGDGYTF
TGCAGTGCGGGCCAGGGGGACGGCTACACCTTC
>TRBV3-1/TRBV3-2|TRBD2|NA|TRBJ2-5
CASSQEGGLAGVETQYF
TGTGCCAGCAGCCAAGAGGGGGGTCTAGCGGGAGTGGAGACCCAGTACTTC
>TRBV5-6|NA|NA|TRBJ2-7
CASAPRLGVHEQYF
TGTGCCAGCGCCCCCCGACTCGGGGTCCACGAGCAGTACTTC
>TRBV10-3|NA|NA|TRBJ1-3
CAIGNGAPGNTIYF
TGTGCCATTGGCAATGGGGCTCCTGGAAACACCATATATTTT
>TRBV6-5|TRBD1|NA|TRBJ2-7
CASSRDRTYEQYF
TGTGCCAGCTCCCGGGACAGAACCTACGAGCAGTACTTC
>TRBV19|NA|NA|TRBJ2-1
CASTASTDEQFF
TGTGCCAGTACCGCTTCTACGGATGAGCAGTTCTTC